Below are 28 T cell receptor beta chains sequenced from a single sample in a study of regulatory T cells in long-lasting Graves disease. Arm-PCR of CDR3 regions and iRepertoire HTBI primers were used to build TCR beta libraries. TCRdb passed the multiplex PCR reads through MiXCR, listing each CDR3 protein once. Of approximately 540,000 distinct CDR3 sequences listed, about 12% are singletons. The time point: newly diagnosed GD, antithyroid drugs for less than 3 months. PBMCs were the source of the RNA used for TCR sequencing. This sample also appeared in a second study, on T cells in Graves' hyperthyroidism and ophthalmopathy.

Sequenced material: peripheral blood mononuclear cells (PBMCs), taken at new diagnosis, from a patient treated with antithyroid drugs. The receptors here all came from a woman aged 25 to 39 with Graves disease.

This clonotype has at least ten counts. The chain recombines TRBV7-2 with TRBJ2-1, with a weak D call TRBD2 (6 bases). The CDR3 has 13 residues. Germline V gene sequence: CDR1 SGHTA, CDR2 FQGNSA. The V and J ends lost 3 bases and 8 bases respectively, with 11 bases between them. The CDR3 reads CASSFGGLDEQFF. The CDR3 DNA reads TGTGCCAGCAGCTTCGGGGGACTGGATGAGCAGTTCTTC.

There are many counts of this clonotype. The rearrangement uses TRBV28 and TRBJ1-1, with D possibly being TRBD1 (5 bases). From germline, CDR1 is MDHEN and CDR2 SYDVKM. V was pared by 3 bases and J by 7 bases, with 18 bases between. The length of the CDR3 is 15 residues. In DNA, the CDR3 is TGTGCCAGCAGTTTGGCATGGGGGTCTGGCGATGAAGCTTTCTTT. It translates to CASSLAWGSGDEAFF.

The rearrangement uses TRBV7-9 and TRBJ2-1; 10 bases fit TRBD2. The DNA end is a closer match to TRBJ2-7, so the J assignment may be wrong. The CDR3 is 15 residues long. In germline, CDR1 is SEHNR, CDR2 FQNEAQ (reference sequence). CDR3 bases: TGTGCCAGCAGCTTCACTAGCGGGGCCTACAATGAGCAGTACTTC. Translation: CASSFTSGAYNEQYF.

The chain is built from TRBV4-1 and TRBJ2-7; 8 positions match TRBD1. CDR3 length equals 15 residues. J gave up 2 bases and V 4 bases, and 7 bases lay outside the gene matches. In germline, CDR1 is MGHRA, CDR2 YSYEKL. The CDR3 here is CASSPSGQATYEQYF. The CDR3 nucleotides are TGCGCCAGCAGCCCTTCGGGACAGGCGACCTACGAGCAGTACTTC.

This clonotype was seen only a few times. The chain is built from TRBV4-2 and TRBJ2-3; 10 bases match TRBD2. The length of the CDR3 is 16 residues. CDR1 and CDR2 from the germline V gene are LGHNA and YNFKEQ. After removal of 0 bases from V and 4 bases from J, the junction contained 4 bases not matched to a gene. This chain's CDR3 is CASSQDASGRPDTQYF. The CDR3 DNA is TGTGCCAGCAGCCAAGACGCTAGCGGGAGACCAGATACGCAGTATTTT.

This clonotype was found many times. The V call is TRBV28, the J call TRBJ1-4; tentative D call: TRBD1 (6 bases). The CDR3 is 14 amino acids. From germline, CDR1 is MDHEN and CDR2 SYDVKM. The ends were cut back, 5 bases at V and 3 bases at J, with 10 bases in the middle. In DNA, the CDR3 is TGTGCCAGCAGTGTTAGGGGGTCTAATGAAAAACTGTTTTTT. Protein: CASSVRGSNEKLFF.

In this sample, this clonotype turned up many times. This chain joins TRBV6-1 and TRBJ2-2; TRBD2 matches 8 bases. Germline V gene lookup returns CDR1 MNHNS and CDR2 SASEGT. Losses at the gene ends were 7 bases for V and 1 base for J; bases not matched to a gene: 8. This CDR3 contains 16 residues. The CDR3 bases are TGTGCCAGCACCCCACAGCGGGAGTGGAACACCGGGGAGCTGTTTTTT. Its protein product is CASTPQREWNTGELFF.

For this clonotype: A much larger clone is a single base away; this may be a read error. The chain has TRBV7-8 and TRBJ2-1; possibly TRBD2 for D (5 bases). The CDR3 runs 16 residues. The V end lost 5 bases, the J end lost 2 bases, and 16 bases lay between the germline ends. CDR1 SGHVS and CDR2 FQNEAQ come from the germline V gene. Here the CDR3 DNA reads TGTGCCAGCAGCCTCGAGGGCAGGAGCCCCTACAATGAGCAGTTCTTC. It specifies CASSLEGRSPYNEQFF.

The table lists this clonotype with a few counts. It may be a read error: a sequence one base away is much more abundant. The chain carries TRBV2 and TRBJ1-2; D is perhaps TRBD1 (5 bases). This CDR3 is built from 13 residues. Germline CDR1 and CDR2: SNHLY and FYNNEI. V was cut by 6 bases and J by 0 bases, with 8 bases left in between. The CDR3 nucleotides read TGTGCCAGCAGGGGGGGGACTAACTATGGCTACACCTTC. Encoded protein: CASRGGTNYGYTF.

In its sample, this clonotype was seen a few times. The chain carries TRBV6-1 and TRBJ1-6; D gene ambiguous. The CDR3 has 14 amino acids. Germline V gene lookup returns CDR1 MNHNS and CDR2 SASEGT. The ends were cut back, 6 bases at V and 7 bases at J, with 13 bases in the middle. CDR3 amino acids: CASRVEVGNSPLHF. The CDR3 coding sequence is TGTGCCAGCAGGGTGGAAGTTGGCAATTCACCCCTCCACTTT.

With respect to this clonotype: At one end, the junction sequence differs from germline, possibly due to a read error. The rearrangement links TRBV4-1 to TRBJ2-2, with D tentatively TRBD1 or TRBD2 (5 bases each). The germline V gene has CDR1 MGHRA and CDR2 YSYEKL. The CDR3 runs 16 residues. The CDR3 protein is CASSQGVLQNPGELFF. The CDR3 DNA is TGCGCCAGCAGCCAGGGGGTGTTACAGAACCCCGGGGAGCTGTTTTTT.

This clonotype was found many times. The V call is TRBV2, the J call TRBJ2-5, with 7 bases identical to TRBD2. Germline loops: CDR1 SNHLY, CDR2 FYNNEI. This CDR3 region has 14 residues. Losses at the gene ends were 6 bases for V and 3 bases for J; bases not matched to a gene: 7. In nucleotides, the CDR3 is TGTGCCAGCAGCCTAGGACTAGTCAAAGAGACCCAGTACTTC. It yields the protein CASSLGLVKETQYF.

V gene TRBV27 combines with J gene TRBJ2-7; TRBD2 matches at 7 bases. Losses at the gene ends were 0 bases for V and 3 bases for J; bases not matched to a gene: 2. CDR1 and CDR2 from the germline V gene are MNHEY and SMNVEV (reference sequence). This CDR3 is built from 14 residues. The DNA for the CDR3 is TGTGCCAGCAGTTTATCTCGGGACTACTACGAGCAGTACTTC. The encoded protein is CASSLSRDYYEQYF.

This clonotype was recorded many times. This sequence joins TRBV28 and TRBJ2-3; the D is unclear. Germline loops: CDR1 MDHEN, CDR2 SYDVKM. This CDR3 region has 11 residues. Trimming cost V 7 bases and J 5 bases, with 7 bases left between them. In nucleotides, the CDR3 is TGTGCCAGCAACGTCCTAGATACGCAGTATTTT. It translates to CASNVLDTQYF. Complete variable domain (other parts from reference TRBV28 and TRBJ2-3): DVKVTQSSRYLVKRTGEKVFLECVQDMDHENMFWYRQDPGLGLRLIYFSYDVKMKEKGDIPEGYSVSREKKERFSLILESASTNQTSMYLCASNVLDTQYFGPGTRLTVL.

The chain joins TRBV2 to TRBJ2-7, with 11 bases fitting TRBD1. The end of the DNA fits TRBJ2-5 better, so the J call may be wrong. The CDR3 covers 12 residues. CDR1 and CDR2 from the germline V gene are SNHLY and FYNNEI. The CDR3 DNA reads TGTGCCTGCCGGGACAGGGGGGGGACCCAGTACTTC. It codes for CACRDRGGTQYF.

This clonotype was found many times. The junction differs from germline at one of its ends, possibly a read error. The rearrangement joins TRBV6-5 to TRBJ2-7; D is possibly TRBD1 (5 bases). Germline values: CDR1 MNHEY, CDR2 SVGAGI. The CDR3 length is 15 residues. The CDR3 nucleotides read TGTGCCAGCAGCTACTCGACAGCAAGCTCCTACGAGCAGTACTTC. Encoded protein: CASSYSTASSYEQYF.

This chain links TRBV25-1 with TRBJ2-5; maybe TRBD1 (6 bases). The CDR3 has 17 residues. CDR1 MGHDK and CDR2 SYGVNS come from the germline V gene. Trimming shortened V by 2 bases and J by 2 bases, and 18 bases separated the two germline ends. The CDR3 spells CASSEPPTGHRQETQYF. The CDR3 region has the DNA TGTGCCAGCAGTGAACCCCCGACAGGCCACCGTCAAGAGACCCAGTACTTC. Complete variable domain (other parts from reference TRBV25-1 and TRBJ2-5): EADIYQTPRYLVIGTGKKITLECSQTMGHDKMYWYQQDPGMELHLIHYSYGVNSTEKGDLSSESTVSRIRTEHFPLTLESARPSHTSQYLCASSEPPTGHRQETQYFGPGTRLLVL.

With regard to this clonotype: A much larger clone differs from this one at a single base, so this may be a read error. The V and J genes are TRBV18 and TRBJ1-1, with 7 bases lining up with TRBD1. Germline values: CDR1 KGHSH, CDR2 LQKENI. This CDR3 is built from 17 residues. The CDR3 loop is CASSPPVFGTAGTEALF. CDR3 DNA sequence: TGTGCCAGCTCACCACCAGTATTCGGGACAGCGGGCACTGAAGCTCTCTTT.

This clonotype was observed many times. The chain combines TRBV30 with TRBJ2-7; no definite D call. Trimming cost V 4 bases and J 12 bases, with 22 bases left between them. Germline CDR1 GTSNPN, CDR2 SVGIG (reference sequence). CDR3 size: 13 residues. This CDR3 is CAWTARWENAPYF. The CDR3 bases are TGTGCCTGGACCGCCCGCTGGGAAAACGCCCCGTACTTC.

In its sample, this clonotype was seen many times. The CDR3: CASSSPGGDTEAFF. The CDR3 nucleotides are TGTGCCAGCAGTTCCCCAGGGGGCGATACTGAAGCTTTCTTT. V is TRBV28 and J is TRBJ1-1; 8 nucleotides line up with TRBD1. Germline CDR1 and CDR2: MDHEN and SYDVKM. The length of the CDR3 is 14 residues. V was pared by 4 bases and J by 5 bases, with 6 bases of the junction left unmatched.

In this sample, this clonotype turned up many times. This sequence joins TRBV20-1 and TRBJ1-4; 11 bases line up with TRBD1. This CDR3 region has 15 residues. The trim removed 2 bases at V and 7 bases at J, leaving 6 bases unmatched. The V gene's germline CDR1 is DFQATT and CDR2 SNEGSKA (reference sequence). CDR3 region: CSARPGQGVSEKLFF. CDR3 bases: TGCAGTGCTAGACCGGGACAGGGGGTTAGTGAAAAACTGTTTTTT.

Concerning this clonotype: With a much larger clone just one base away, this may be a read error. The V call is TRBV19, the J call TRBJ2-4, with 10 bases fitting TRBD2. The J call may be incorrect, as the DNA end agrees better with TRBJ2-7. CDR3 length: 17 amino acids. Looked up from germline, CDR1 is LNHDA and CDR2 is SQIVND (reference sequence). CDR3 sequence reads: CANSTQTSGIGRYEQYF. The CDR3 DNA sequence: TGTGCCAATAGTACCCAAACTAGCGGGATCGGTCGATACGAGCAGTACTTC.

This clonotype was seen only a few times. This clone may be a read error of a much larger clone one base away. The genes are TRBV7-2 and TRBJ2-1; D possibly corresponds to TRBD1 (6 bases). The CDR3 totals 15 residues. Germline lookup yields CDR1 SGHTA and CDR2 FQGNSA. Trimming cost V 3 bases and J 6 bases, with 15 bases left between them. CDR3 bases: TGTGCCAGCAGCTTGGTGGGGGCCATTTTCAATGAGCAGTTCTTC. This encodes CASSLVGAIFNEQFF.

Only a few counts were recorded for this clonotype. V gene TRBV7-3 combines with J gene TRBJ2-3; 10 bases map to TRBD2. Germline assignment: CDR1 SGHTA and CDR2 FQGTGA. This CDR3 contains 16 residues. V lost 3 bases and J lost 5; bases outside the gene matches: 8. The DNA for the CDR3 is TGTGCCAGCAGCTTGCAAAGCGGGAGGGCCCGAGATACGCAGTATTTT. Translating it yields CASSLQSGRARDTQYF. Complete variable domain (other parts from reference TRBV7-3 and TRBJ2-3): GAGVSQTPSNKVTEKGKYVELRCDPISGHTALYWYRQSLGQGPEFLIYFQGTGAADDSGLPNDRFFAVRPEGSVSTLKIQRTERGDSAVYLCASSLQSGRARDTQYFGPGTRLTVL.

At least ten counts were recorded for this clonotype. The chain couples TRBV20-1 to TRBJ2-1, with 11 bases aligning to TRBD2. The CDR3 sequence is 15 residues long. CDR1 is DFQATT, CDR2 SNEGSKA, per germline (reference sequence). With V trimmed by 6 bases and J by 2 bases, 6 bases remained unmatched. Written as DNA, the CDR3 is TGCAGTGCCACTAGCGGGAGAGCCCCCTACAATGAGCAGTTCTTC. It is translated as CSATSGRAPYNEQFF.

In this sample, this clonotype turned up many times. The V and J genes are TRBV18 and TRBJ1-1, with no clear D. There are 14 residues in the CDR3. Trimming cost V 3 bases and J 5 bases, with 13 bases left between them. CDR1 and CDR2 from the germline V gene are KGHSH and LQKENI. CDR3 sequence reads: CASSPLDWITEAFF. The CDR3 coding sequence is TGTGCCAGCTCACCCTTGGACTGGATTACTGAAGCTTTCTTT. Complete variable domain (other parts from reference TRBV18 and TRBJ1-1): NAGVMQNPRHLVRRRGQEARLRCSPMKGHSHVYWYRQLPEEGLKFMVYLQKENIIDESGMPKERFSAEFPKEGPSILRIQQVVRGDSAAYFCASSPLDWITEAFFGQGTRLTVV.

This clonotype was seen ten or more times. The chain combines TRBV28 with TRBJ2-7; D tentatively fits TRBD1 or TRBD2 (7 bases each). V was pared by 7 bases and J by 0 bases, with 19 bases between. This CDR3 region has 16 residues. Germline CDR1 reads MDHEN; CDR2 reads SYDVKM. The DNA of the CDR3 is TGTGCCAGCACCAGGGGGGCTAGCGGCCCCTCCTACGAGCAGTACTTC. Encoded protein: CASTRGASGPSYEQYF.

This clonotype was seen many times. The V and J genes are TRBV12-3 or TRBV12-4 and TRBJ1-2; D is uncertain. V was cut by 0 bases and J by 8 bases, with 4 bases left in between. This CDR3 spans 11 amino acids. This chain's CDR3 is CASSLAGGYTF. CDR3 nucleotides: TGTGCCAGCAGTTTAGCGGGGGGCTACACCTTC.